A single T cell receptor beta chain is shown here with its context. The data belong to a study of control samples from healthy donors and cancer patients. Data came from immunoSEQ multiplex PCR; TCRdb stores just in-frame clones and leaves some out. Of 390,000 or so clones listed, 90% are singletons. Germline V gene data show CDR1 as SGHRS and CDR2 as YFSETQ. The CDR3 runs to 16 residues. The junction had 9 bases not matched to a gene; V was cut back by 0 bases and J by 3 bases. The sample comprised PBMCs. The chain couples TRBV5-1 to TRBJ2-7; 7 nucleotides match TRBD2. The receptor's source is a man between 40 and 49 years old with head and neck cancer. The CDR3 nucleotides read TGCGCCAGCAGCTTGGGGACTAGATCCGTCGGCTACGAGCAGTACTTC. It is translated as CASSLGTRSVGYEQYF.